The present T cell receptor (beta chain) was sequenced within a study of OX40 agonist ivuxolimab in advanced cancers. Across the whole study: The mean age was approximately 60 years, ranging from 23 to 79, with approximately 85% of participants male. Partial responses occurred in three patients (one hepatocellular carcinoma, two cutaneous melanoma).

At baseline, cycle 4 day 1, and cycle 7 day 1, blood was sampled. Per germline, CDR1 DFQATT and CDR2 SNEGSKA (reference sequence). The V end was cut by 1 base, the J end by 3 bases, with 3 bases between. The CDR3 has 11 amino acids. The method was immunoSEQ multiplex PCR; TCRdb's version includes in-frame clones alone and lacks a portion of them. This sample carries about 19,000 clones, about 83% of them seen once, and the ten largest clones take about 56%. The rearrangement joins TRBV20-1 to TRBJ1-1, with unresolved D. The source was CD4+ or CD8+ T cells sorted from blood, collected in a trial of the OX40 agonist ivuxolimab. The clonotype comes from an adult with an advanced solid tumor such as melanoma, head and neck, liver or kidney cancer. For the CDR3, the DNA is TGCAGTGCTAGAGGGTACACTGAAGCTTTCTTT. This translates into CSARGYTEAFF.